The source of this TCR beta chain is a study of T cell responses to AZD1222 COVID-19 vaccine. Study-wide findings and caveats: There were repertoire samples only from the period after the peak T cell response.

This clone was picked up a small number of times. Its antigen remains unidentified. Germline is not matched at one junction end, which may reflect a read error. Germline lookup yields CDR1 SGHRS and CDR2 YFSETQ. This CDR3 contains 14 residues. TCRdb's copy holds only in-frame clones and misses some; the assay was immunoSEQ multiplex PCR. The sample yields around 120,000 clones, roughly 86% seen once. Sequences were derived from peripheral blood, sampled on day 0 of AZD1222 vaccination. The TCR was taken from an adult in good health. The chain is built from TRBV5-1 and TRBJ2-7; 7 positions match TRBD1. For the CDR3, the DNA is TGCGCCAGCAGTTCTAACAGGGGCTCCAACGAGCAGTACTTC. This sequence encodes CASSSNRGSNEQYF.